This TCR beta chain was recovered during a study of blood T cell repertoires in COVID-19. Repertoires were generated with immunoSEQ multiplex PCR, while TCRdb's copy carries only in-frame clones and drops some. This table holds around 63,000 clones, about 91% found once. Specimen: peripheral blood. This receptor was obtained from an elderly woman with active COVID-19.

The chain's CDR3 is CAWSGFWQETQYF. CDR3 sequence (DNA): TGTGCCTGGAGCGGGTTCTGGCAAGAGACCCAGTACTTC. V usage is TRBV30 and J usage is TRBJ2-5, with no clear D. This CDR3 has 13 residues. The ends were cut back, 3 bases at V and 2 bases at J, with 10 bases in the middle. Looked up from germline, CDR1 is GTSNPN and CDR2 is SVGIG (reference sequence).